Below, 8 T cell receptor beta chains from the same sample are listed, as sequenced in a study of T cell clonality in common variable immunodeficiency. Clones were sequenced by immunoSEQ multiplex PCR, and TCRdb holds only the in-frame ones, with some missing. The sample contains around 39,000 clones, none of them singletons. Sequenced sample: peripheral blood mononuclear cells. The receptors stem from a person aged 18 to 70 in good health.

This clone was seen many times. The read ends 3 residues early relative to the CDR3; the germline J gene fills the gap. The chain has TRBV18 and TRBJ2-1; a possible D gene is TRBD2 (6 bases). Deletions cut 8 bases from V and 6 bases from J, with 17 bases between. Germline values: CDR1 KGHSH, CDR2 LQKENI. This CDR3 has 14 amino acids. The covered CDR3 bases are TGTGCCAGCCCCCGGACCAACGGGGGCAATGAG. It encodes CASPRTNGGNE. In full, the CDR3 reads CASPRTNGGNEQFF.

This clone was seen ten or more times. A read error may produce the germline difference seen at one junction end. Read data end 3 residues before the CDR3 end; the end is taken from the germline J gene. This chain uses TRBV7-7 with TRBJ2-5, with D perhaps given as TRBD1 or TRBD2 (6 bases each). Germline CDR1 reads SSHAT; CDR2 reads FNYEAQ (reference sequence). The CDR3 extends over 16 amino acids. Incomplete CDR3 DNA: TGTGCTAGCAGCTTAGCCTATGGAGGGGGAAAAGAGACC. Amino acids: CASSLAYGGGKET. The CDR3 in its entirety is CASSLAYGGGKETQYF.

This clone was detected many times. The DNA ends 3 residues before the CDR3 does, and the rest of the CDR3 is filled in from the germline J gene. The chain is built from TRBV4-1 and TRBJ2-3, with D unresolved. This CDR3 is built from 14 residues. Per germline, CDR1 MGHRA and CDR2 YSYEKL. Partial CDR3 DNA: TGCGCCAGCAGCCGCCCTGATAGCAATCAGCCG. Its translation: CASSRPDSNQP. The CDR3, in full, reads CASSRPDSNQPQYF.

This clone was seen many times. The DNA ends 3 residues before the CDR3 does, and the rest of the CDR3 is filled in from the germline J gene. The genes are TRBV5-1 and TRBJ2-5; unclear D gene. There are 15 residues in the CDR3. Trimming stripped 1 base from V and 5 bases from J, with 15 bases between. The germline V gene has CDR1 SGHRS and CDR2 YFSETQ. This CDR3 reads CASSLFTQASETQYF. The sequenced CDR3 bases are TGCGCCAGCAGCTTGTTCACCCAGGCGTCGGAGACC. Full variable domain (outside the CDR3, taken from reference TRBV5-1 and TRBJ2-5): KAGVTQTPRYLIKTRGQQVTLSCSPISGHRSVSWYQQTPGQGLQFLFEYFSETQRNKGNFPGRFSGRQFSNSRSEMNVSTLELGDSALYLCASSLFTQASETQYFGPGTRLLVL.

This clone was observed a handful of times. The read finishes 3 residues shy of the CDR3 end, and the germline J gene is used to complete it. The genes are TRBV19 and TRBJ2-7, with 10 bases aligning to TRBD2. Germline V gives CDR1 LNHDA, CDR2 SQIVND (reference sequence). V shed 3 bases and J 1 base; nucleotides not matched to a gene: 3. This CDR3 is 15 amino acids long. CDR3 bases read: TGTGCCAGTAGTATGAATAGCGGGGGGTCCTACGAG. Its protein product is CASSMNSGGSYE. The full CDR3 is CASSMNSGGSYEQYF. The entire variable domain, with the rest obtained from reference TRBV19 and TRBJ2-7, is as follows: DGGITQSPKYLFRKEGQNVTLSCEQNLNHDAMYWYRQDPGQGLRLIYYSQIVNDFQKGDIAEGYSVSREKKESFPLTVTSAQKNPTAFYLCASSMNSGGSYEQYFGPGTRLTVT.

At least ten counts were recorded for this clone. The read halts 3 residues ahead of the CDR3 end, with the missing end drawn from the germline J gene. This chain joins TRBV5-1 and TRBJ2-5; possibly TRBD1 for D (6 bases). Trimming removed 0 bases at V and 3 bases at J, with 12 bases between. The CDR3 is made up of 15 amino acids. CDR1 is SGHRS, CDR2 YFSETQ, per germline. The CDR3 sequence: CASSLAGTTEETQYF. CDR3 DNA, as far as it was read: TGCGCCAGCAGCTTGGCCGGGACAACCGAAGAGACC.

With regard to this clone: The read ends 3 residues before the CDR3 terminus; that terminus is restored from the germline J gene. This chain joins TRBV5-1 and TRBJ2-2; D is uncertain. The V gene lost 0 bases and the J gene lost 3 bases, with 3 bases spanning the gap. The germline V gene has CDR1 SGHRS and CDR2 YFSETQ. CDR3 length: 13 residues. CDR3 DNA (partial): TGCGCCAGCAGCTTGGCGTACACCGGGGAG. It specifies CASSLAYTGE. The entire CDR3 protein reads CASSLAYTGELFF.

This clone occurred many times. The read stops 3 residues short of the end of the CDR3; the missing end is completed from the germline J gene. This chain links TRBV9 with TRBJ1-2; D ambiguous. Trimming took 0 bases from V and 2 from J, leaving 11 bases between them. The CDR3 length is 15 residues. In germline, CDR1 is SGDLS, CDR2 YYNGEE. The CDR3 bases that were read are TGTGCCAGCAGCGTAGGAAAGAGAGGGAACTATGGC. It codes for CASSVGKRGNYG. The full-length CDR3 reads as CASSVGKRGNYGYTF.